This entry concerns a single TCR beta chain. Its antigen is not identified. CDR3 size: 16 residues. From germline, CDR1 is MNHEY and CDR2 SMNVEV (reference sequence). Trimming took 2 bases from V and 2 from J, leaving 13 bases between them. This specimen belongs to a study of cytomegalovirus exposure and HLA in healthy donors. The study's findings and limits: Overall, approximately 150 TCR beta chains were annotated as cytomegalovirus-associated. When a later analysis compared HLA-associated TCR beta chains with equally common others, the HLA-associated chains turned out to be more clonally expanded and to have lower generation probabilities. TRBV6-2, TRBV6-3 and other indistinguishable V segments were excluded.

PCR used 60 Vbeta primers and 13 Jbeta primers. Sequenced by immunoSEQ multiplex PCR; TCRdb stores in-frame clones only, minus some. The table has about 130,000 clones, roughly 73% seen once. The sequence was collected from a male donor in good health and CMV-seronegative. The sequenced material came from PBMCs. V is TRBV27 and J is TRBJ1-5; D perhaps matches TRBD1 (6 bases). CDR3 sequence reads: CASSLGGAYGNQPQHF. CDR3 nucleotide sequence: TGTGCCAGCAGTTTAGGGGGCGCATATGGCAATCAGCCCCAGCATTTT.